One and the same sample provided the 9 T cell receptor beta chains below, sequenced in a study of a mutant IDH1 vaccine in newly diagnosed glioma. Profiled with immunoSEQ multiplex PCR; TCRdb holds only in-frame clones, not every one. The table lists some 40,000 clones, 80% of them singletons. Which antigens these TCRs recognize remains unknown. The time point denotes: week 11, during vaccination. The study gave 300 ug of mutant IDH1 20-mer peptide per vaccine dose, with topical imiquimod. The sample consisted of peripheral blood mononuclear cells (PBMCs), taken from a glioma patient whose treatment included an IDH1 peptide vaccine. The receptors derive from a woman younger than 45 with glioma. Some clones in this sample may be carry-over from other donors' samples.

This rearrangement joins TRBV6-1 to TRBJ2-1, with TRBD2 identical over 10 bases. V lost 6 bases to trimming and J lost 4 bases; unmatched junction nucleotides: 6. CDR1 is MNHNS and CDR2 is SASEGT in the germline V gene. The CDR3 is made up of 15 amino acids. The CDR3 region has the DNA TGTGCCAGCAGCCCCGGGACTAGCGTTTACAATGAGCAGTTCTTC. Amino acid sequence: CASSPGTSVYNEQFF.

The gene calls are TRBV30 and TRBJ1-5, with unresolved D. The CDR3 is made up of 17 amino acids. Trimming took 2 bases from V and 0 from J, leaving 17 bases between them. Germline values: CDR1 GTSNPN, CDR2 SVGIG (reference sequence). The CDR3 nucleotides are TGTGCCTGGAGTCCATCCGACAACCTATATAGCAATCAGCCCCAGCATTTT. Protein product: CAWSPSDNLYSNQPQHF.

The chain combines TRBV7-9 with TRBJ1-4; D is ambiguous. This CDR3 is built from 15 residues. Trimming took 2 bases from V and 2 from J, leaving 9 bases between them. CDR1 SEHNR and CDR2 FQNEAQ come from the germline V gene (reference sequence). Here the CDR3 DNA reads TGTGCCAGCAGCTTATGGGTCGGGACTAATGAAAAACTGTTTTTT. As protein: CASSLWVGTNEKLFF.

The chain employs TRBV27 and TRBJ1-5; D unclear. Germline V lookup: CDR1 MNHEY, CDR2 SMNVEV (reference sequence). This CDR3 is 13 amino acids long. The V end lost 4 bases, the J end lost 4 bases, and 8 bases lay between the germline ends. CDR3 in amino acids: CASSSGPNQPQHF. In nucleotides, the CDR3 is TGTGCCAGCAGTTCAGGCCCAAATCAGCCCCAGCATTTT.

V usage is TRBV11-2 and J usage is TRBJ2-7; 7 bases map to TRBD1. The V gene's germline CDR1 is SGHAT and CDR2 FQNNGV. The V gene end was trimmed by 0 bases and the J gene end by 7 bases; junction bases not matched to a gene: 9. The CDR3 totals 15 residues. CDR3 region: CASSLEYTGVEEQYF. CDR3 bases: TGTGCCAGCAGCTTAGAGTACACAGGGGTTGAGGAGCAGTACTTC.

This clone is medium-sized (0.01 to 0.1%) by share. The CDR3 loop is CASSSAGDGYTF. CDR3 in DNA: TGTGCCAGCAGTTCCGCAGGGGATGGCTACACCTTC. This chain joins TRBV2 and TRBJ1-2; D perhaps matches TRBD1 (6 bases). The CDR3 totals 12 residues. The ends were cut back, 5 bases at V and 6 bases at J, with 10 bases in the middle. The germline V gene has CDR1 SNHLY and CDR2 FYNNEI.

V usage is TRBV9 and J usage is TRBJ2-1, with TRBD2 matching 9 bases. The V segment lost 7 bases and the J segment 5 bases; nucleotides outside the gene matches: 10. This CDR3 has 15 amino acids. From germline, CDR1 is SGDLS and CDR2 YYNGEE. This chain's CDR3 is CASGGAGGINNEQFF. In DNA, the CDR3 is TGTGCCAGCGGGGGTGCGGGAGGGATCAACAATGAGCAGTTCTTC.

CDR3 coding DNA: TGTGCCAGCAGTCCAGAGTTCGGTCAGCCCCAGCATTTT. It is translated as CASSPEFGQPQHF. This chain joins TRBV6-4 and TRBJ1-5, with D uncertain. CDR3 size: 13 residues. Trimming stripped 5 bases from V and 6 bases from J, with 11 bases between. CDR1 is MRHNA and CDR2 is SNTAGT in the germline V gene.

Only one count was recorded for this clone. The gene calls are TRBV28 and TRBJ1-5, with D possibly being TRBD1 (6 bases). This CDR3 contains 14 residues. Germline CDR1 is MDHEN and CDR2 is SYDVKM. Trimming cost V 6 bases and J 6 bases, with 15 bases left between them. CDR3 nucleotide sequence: TGTGCCAGCAGGGTAGGGGGTCAGAGTCAGCCCCAGCATTTT. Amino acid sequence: CASRVGGQSQPQHF.